Detailed here is one TCR beta chain. Its cognate antigen is unknown. The data originate from a study of OX40 agonist ivuxolimab in advanced cancers. Study results and limitations: With doses of 0.1 to 3.0 mg/kg, CD4+ and CD8+ blood T cells had undergone clonal expansion by week 6.

Germline loops: CDR1 MNHEY, CDR2 SVGAGI. There are 13 residues in the CDR3. With 0 bases removed from V and 2 bases from J, the gap between germline ends came to 5 bases. TCRdb keeps only in-frame clones here, not all; method: immunoSEQ multiplex PCR. The data show 62,000 or so clones, with roughly 86% seen just once and 2% to 2.5% held by the top ten. The material sequenced was CD4+ or CD8+ T cells sorted from blood, taken in a trial of the OX40 agonist ivuxolimab. The receptor was derived from an adult with an advanced solid tumor such as melanoma, head and neck, liver or kidney cancer. The chain links TRBV6-5 to TRBJ2-7; unclear D gene. The CDR3: CASSYSTTYEQYF. CDR3 bases: TGTGCCAGCAGTTACTCGACAACCTACGAGCAGTACTTC.